Reported below is one T cell receptor beta chain. The record originates from a study of T cells and Merkel cell carcinoma outcomes. Profiled with immunoSEQ multiplex PCR; TCRdb holds only in-frame clones, not every one. This sample has under 8,000 clones; 90% occur once, and the top ten carry 2.8%. Germline V gene lookup returns CDR1 MNHEY and CDR2 SVGAGI. The CDR3 has 15 amino acids. V was pared by 6 bases and J by 3 bases, with 12 bases between. The sequence came from a human donor with Merkel cell carcinoma. The chain employs TRBV6-5 and TRBJ1-6, with a possible D match to TRBD1 (6 bases). Material for sequencing was tumor tissue from Merkel cell carcinoma. The CDR3 here is CASRQDSFYNSPLHF. CDR3 DNA: TGTGCCAGCAGACAGGACAGTTTCTATAATTCACCCCTCCACTTT.